The sequence of this TCR beta chain was determined in a study of OX40 agonist ivuxolimab in advanced cancers. Overall study: Males comprised 70% to 85% of the group, whose mean age was about 62 years (range roughly 20 to 85). Prior therapy, whether anti-PD-1, anti-PD-L1 or anti-CTLA-4, was allowed, and 40% had some.

Using immunoSEQ multiplex PCR, the repertoire was profiled, and TCRdb retains in-frame clones only, with some absent. Here the sample spans 75,000 to 100,000 clones, over 75% being singletons. The study's findings and limits: There was clonal expansion of CD4+ and CD8+ blood T cells by week 6 at 0.1 to 3.0 mg/kg. CD4+ T cells averaged fewer expanded clones than CD8+ T cells.

Turning to this clone: What it binds is unknown.

The V gene's germline CDR1 is MNHNS and CDR2 SASEGT. V dropped 8 bases and J dropped 4; count of bases not matched to a gene: 6. CDR3 length: 14 residues. The origin of this receptor is an adult with an advanced solid tumor such as melanoma, head and neck, liver or kidney cancer. Sequences were derived from CD4+ or CD8+ T cells sorted from blood, sampled in a trial of the OX40 agonist ivuxolimab. The rearrangement joins TRBV6-1 to TRBJ1-3; 9 nucleotides align to TRBD1. In DNA, the CDR3 is TGTGCCAGCTTACAGGGGGCGGGCGGAAACACCATATATTTT. It codes for CASLQGAGGNTIYF.